One sample yielded the 28 T cell receptor beta chains listed below, sequenced in a study of CD8 T cells in ankylosing spondylitis. TCRdb independently ran MiXCR on the 5' RACE reads; one entry per CDR3 protein. The table shows some 350,000 distinct CDR3 sequences, with roughly 14% occurring only once. Material for sequencing was blood, either unsorted or a sorted T cell fraction (not recorded which). The receptors shown here come from a male donor with ankylosing spondylitis or in good health (not recorded which).

This clonotype was counted only a few times. The V call is TRBV20-1, the J call TRBJ2-7; a possible D gene is TRBD2 (6 bases). The CDR3 has 12 amino acids. The V end was cut by 4 bases, the J end by 6 bases, with 13 bases between. Looked up from germline, CDR1 is DFQATT and CDR2 is SNEGSKA (reference sequence). The CDR3 protein is CSATPRLGEQYF. The CDR3, as DNA: TGCAGTGCTACACCTCGACTAGGCGAGCAGTACTTC.

This clonotype was observed many times. At one of its ends the junction is not consistent with the germline gene, which may arise from a read error. The rearrangement joins TRBV12-3 or TRBV12-4 to TRBJ1-1; D ambiguous. The CDR3 spans 14 residues. The CDR3 DNA reads TGCGCCAGCAGCTTTAGTGGTGGGAACACTGAAGCTTTCTTT. Its translation is CASSFSGGNTEAFF.

V usage is TRBV10-1 and J usage is TRBJ1-2; D gene ambiguous. Germline CDR1 is WNHNN and CDR2 is SYGVQD (reference sequence). The CDR3 sequence is 13 residues long. V was trimmed by 3 bases and J by 5 bases, leaving 10 bases between them. CDR3 region: CASSEARQYGYTF. CDR3 nucleotides: TGCGCCAGCAGTGAAGCTCGGCAGTATGGCTACACCTTC.

The chain combines TRBV4-2 with TRBJ2-7, with D perhaps matching TRBD2 (6 bases). The V and J ends lost 0 bases and 6 bases respectively, with 18 bases between them. Looked up from germline, CDR1 is LGHNA and CDR2 is YNFKEQ. The CDR3 consists of 16 residues. CDR3 coding DNA: TGTGCCAGCAGCCAAGATGACGCGACTAGAAGGAGCGAGCAGTACTTC. Protein sequence: CASSQDDATRRSEQYF.

This clonotype was recorded at least ten times. V and J are TRBV29-1 and TRBJ2-3, with 7 nucleotides matching TRBD1. Trimming took 0 bases from V and 5 from J; bases not matched to a gene: 11. The CDR3 has 16 amino acids. The germline gives CDR1 SQVTM, CDR2 ANQGSEA. The CDR3 DNA reads as TGCAGCGTTGAAGATGGTAGACAGGGTATCGGAGATACGCAGTATTTT. Protein: CSVEDGRQGIGDTQYF.

This clonotype occurred a few times. The J gene is TRBJ2-5, the V gene TRBV6-1; 8 nucleotides agree with TRBD1. V lost 6 bases to trimming and J lost 4 bases; unmatched junction nucleotides: 7. Germline CDR1 and CDR2: MNHNS and SASEGT. This CDR3 spans 14 amino acids. The CDR3 loop reads CASRRDRRVETQYF. The DNA for the CDR3 is TGTGCCAGCAGAAGGGACAGGAGAGTAGAGACCCAGTACTTC.

The CDR3 nucleotides read TGTGCCAGCAGTTACGGTCTCCGCCAGAAAGTAGCGGGGAGCTCCTACAATGAGCAGTTCTTC. It encodes CASSYGLRQKVAGSSYNEQFF. V and J are TRBV6-2 or TRBV6-3 and TRBJ2-1, with 8 bases matching TRBD2. The CDR3 loop spans 21 amino acids. The V and J ends lost 2 bases and 0 bases, in that order; junction bases with no gene match: 18. CDR1 and CDR2 (germline): MNHEY, SVGEGT.

This chain links TRBV15 with TRBJ2-1; D gene unclear. V lost 1 base, J lost 9 bases, and 7 bases lay in between. Germline lookup yields CDR1 LNHNV and CDR2 YYDKDF (reference sequence). This CDR3 is built from 12 residues. CDR3 in DNA: TGTGCCACCAGCAGAGTCGGCACTGAGCAGTTCTTC. Encoded protein: CATSRVGTEQFF.

This clonotype was observed a handful of times. The gene calls are TRBV5-1 and TRBJ2-5; perhaps TRBD1 as D (5 bases). The CDR3 runs 15 residues. Trimming removed 6 bases from V and 1 base from J, with 16 bases in between. Germline-derived CDR1 and CDR2 are SGHRS and YFSETQ. CDR3 nucleotide sequence: TGCGCCAGCACCTCAGAAGGGGTCTCCCAAGAGACCCAGTACTTC. Its protein product is CASTSEGVSQETQYF.

V is TRBV6-1 and J is TRBJ2-2, with D perhaps matching TRBD2 (5 bases). Between the trimmed V and J ends, which lost 7 bases and 2 bases, there was a span of 8 bases. This CDR3 is built from 13 residues. Germline values: CDR1 MNHNS, CDR2 SASEGT. Here the CDR3 reads CASKEANTGELFF. The CDR3 nucleotides are TGTGCCAGCAAGGAGGCTAACACCGGGGAGCTGTTTTTT.

The chain links TRBV6-5 to TRBJ1-1; 8 bases fit TRBD1. V shed 3 bases, J shed 1 base, and the junction held 4 bases outside the gene matches. Germline V gene lookup returns CDR1 MNHEY and CDR2 SVGAGI. The CDR3 loop spans 15 amino acids. The CDR3 reads CASSYSGQGNTEAFF. The CDR3 bases are TGTGCCAGCAGTTATTCCGGACAGGGGAACACTGAAGCTTTCTTT.

The V and J genes are TRBV20-1 and TRBJ2-3, with 8 bases fitting TRBD2. Unmatched junction bases numbered 3, after V lost 4 bases and J lost 0 bases. The CDR3 is made up of 14 amino acids. Germline values: CDR1 DFQATT, CDR2 SNEGSKA (reference sequence). The CDR3 is CSATAGASTDTQYF. The DNA of the CDR3 is TGCAGTGCTACAGCGGGGGCTAGCACAGATACGCAGTATTTT.

The V gene is TRBV19, the J gene TRBJ1-1, with D perhaps TRBD1 (5 bases). This CDR3 has 14 residues. The V gene lost 10 bases and the J gene lost 1 base, with 16 bases spanning the gap. CDR1 and CDR2 (germline): LNHDA, SQIVND (reference sequence). The CDR3 sequence: CATLTGRSNTEAFF. The CDR3 DNA is TGTGCCACCCTGACGGGACGCTCGAACACTGAAGCTTTCTTT.

V gene TRBV3-1 combines with J gene TRBJ1-1; D call uncertain. V lost 0 bases, J lost 5 bases, and 16 bases lay in between. CDR1 LGHDT and CDR2 YNNKEL come from the germline V gene (reference sequence). The CDR3 extends over 16 amino acids. CDR3 in amino acids: CASSQEYQQPFTEAFF. The CDR3, as DNA: TGTGCCAGCAGCCAAGAGTATCAACAGCCCTTTACTGAAGCTTTCTTT.

This clonotype has a handful of counts. J is TRBJ2-1 and V is TRBV5-1, with D possibly called TRBD1 or TRBD2 (5 bases each). The CDR3 consists of 17 residues. V lost 0 bases to trimming and J lost 0 bases, with 13 bases between them. Germline V gene lookup returns CDR1 SGHRS and CDR2 YFSETQ. The CDR3 bases are TGCGCCAGCAGCTTGGTAGAGGGACCAAGCTCCTACAATGAGCAGTTCTTC. Translation gives CASSLVEGPSSYNEQFF.

In its sample, this clonotype was seen many times. The chain links TRBV12-3 or TRBV12-4 to TRBJ1-2; 8 bases align to TRBD1. V lost 6 bases to trimming and J lost 7 bases; unmatched junction nucleotides: 7. The CDR3 runs to 13 residues. The CDR3 DNA reads as TGTGCCAGCAGCCCGGACAGGGTCTCTGGCTACACCTTC. Amino acid sequence: CASSPDRVSGYTF.

This clonotype was detected a few times. The genes are TRBV7-2 and TRBJ2-5; the match to TRBD1 covers 7 bases. In germline, CDR1 is SGHTA, CDR2 FQGNSA. CDR3 length: 14 residues. The trim removed 6 bases at V and 4 bases at J, leaving 8 bases unmatched. Here the CDR3 reads CASSSNRGRETQYF. The CDR3 DNA follows: TGTGCCAGCAGTTCAAACAGGGGTCGAGAGACCCAGTACTTC.

The V and J genes are TRBV5-1 and TRBJ1-1; no firm D call. The germline V and J ends were trimmed by 1 base and 0 bases, with 13 bases remaining between them. The CDR3 is 16 amino acids. Germline CDR1 is SGHRS and CDR2 is YFSETQ. The chain's CDR3 is CASSLYEISVNTEAFF. CDR3 sequence (DNA): TGCGCCAGCAGCTTGTACGAAATCTCAGTGAACACTGAAGCTTTCTTT.

This chain links TRBV4-1 with TRBJ1-1, with D perhaps matching TRBD1 (6 bases). The V and J ends lost 0 bases and 1 base respectively, with 12 bases between them. This CDR3 has 16 residues. CDR1 is MGHRA, CDR2 YSYEKL, per germline. For the CDR3, the DNA is TGCGCCAGCAGCCAAGACCCGACAGGAGGGAACACTGAAGCTTTCTTT. Residues: CASSQDPTGGNTEAFF.

The V gene is TRBV5-5, the J gene TRBJ2-1; D is unresolved. CDR3 size: 12 residues. Trimming removed 2 bases from V and 7 bases from J, with 7 bases in between. Germline V gene sequence: CDR1 SGHKS, CDR2 YYEKEE (reference sequence). DNA for the CDR3: TGTGCCAGCAGCTTACAGTGGAATGAGCAGTTCTTC. This translates into CASSLQWNEQFF.

This clonotype appeared a few times. The rearrangement links TRBV12-3 or TRBV12-4 to TRBJ1-3, with TRBD1 matching 7 bases. The V and J ends lost 0 bases and 6 bases, in that order; junction bases with no gene match: 2. The CDR3 consists of 14 residues. CDR3 in amino acids: CASSLADRANTIYF. The CDR3, as DNA: TGTGCCAGCAGTTTAGCAGACAGGGCAAACACCATATATTTT.

Only a few counts were recorded for this clonotype. The chain links TRBV5-8 to TRBJ1-1; D may be TRBD1 (5 bases). With 2 bases removed from V and 6 bases from J, the gap between germline ends came to 14 bases. Germline assignment: CDR1 SGHTS and CDR2 YDEGEE. The CDR3 spans 14 residues. CDR3 sequence reads: CASSLVGASAEAFF. DNA for the CDR3: TGTGCCAGCAGCTTAGTCGGGGCCAGCGCTGAAGCTTTCTTT. Full variable domain (missing parts from reference TRBV5-8 and TRBJ1-1): EAGVTQSPTHLIKTRGQQATLRCSPISGHTSVYWYQQALGLGLQFLLWYDEGEERNRGNFPPRFSGRQFPNYSSELNVNALELEDSALYLCASSLVGASAEAFFGQGTRLTVV.

This chain links TRBV20-1 with TRBJ2-3; weak D call: TRBD2 (5 bases). CDR1 DFQATT and CDR2 SNEGSKA come from the germline V gene (reference sequence). The CDR3 contains 16 residues. Trimming removed 3 bases from V and 4 bases from J, with 20 bases in between. The CDR3 is CSARAPIFAGADTQYF. The CDR3 coding sequence is TGCAGTGCTAGGGCACCCATTTTCGCGGGTGCAGATACGCAGTATTTT.

This clonotype was detected a few times. The V gene is TRBV20-1, the J gene TRBJ1-2; a possible D gene is TRBD1 (6 bases). V shed 5 bases and J shed 6 bases, with 19 bases lying between them. The CDR3 has 14 residues. Germline V lookup: CDR1 DFQATT, CDR2 SNEGSKA (reference sequence). The CDR3 bases are TGCAGTGCTGAACTTCAGGCTGACAGGAATGGCTACACCTTC. This translates into CSAELQADRNGYTF.

The sample holds a few counts of this clonotype. The chain couples TRBV7-2 to TRBJ2-7; TRBD2 is a possible D gene (6 bases). The V gene's germline CDR1 is SGHTA and CDR2 FQGNSA. Trimming removed 2 bases at V and 7 bases at J, with 12 bases between. The CDR3 runs 13 residues. CDR3 nucleotide sequence: TGTGCCAGCAGCTTAATGGGGGGTGTGGAGCAGTACTTC. Amino acid sequence: CASSLMGGVEQYF. Using reference TRBV7-2 and TRBJ2-7 for the parts outside the CDR3, the full variable domain is GAGVSQSPSNKVTEKGKDVELRCDPISGHTALYWYRQSLGQGLEFLIYFQGNSAPDKSGLPSDRFSAERTGGSVSTLTIQRTQQEDSAVYLCASSLMGGVEQYFGPGTRLTVT.

The sample holds a few counts of this clonotype. V gene TRBV20-1 combines with J gene TRBJ1-5, with TRBD1 matching over 7 bases. The CDR3 length is 14 residues. V was clipped by 5 bases and J by 3 bases; unmatched bases: 7. From germline, CDR1 is DFQATT and CDR2 SNEGSKA (reference sequence). The DNA of the CDR3 is TGCAGTGCTGGCAAGGGACAGAACAATCAGCCCCAGCATTTT. Its protein is CSAGKGQNNQPQHF.

This clonotype was detected ten times or more. This sequence joins TRBV20-1 and TRBJ2-1; D ambiguous. Germline loops: CDR1 DFQATT, CDR2 SNEGSKA (reference sequence). The CDR3 has 13 residues. Trimming removed 3 bases from V and 5 bases from J, with 11 bases in between. The CDR3 region is CSASYPIHNEQFF. The CDR3 DNA sequence: TGCAGTGCTAGTTACCCTATCCACAATGAGCAGTTCTTC.

The table lists this clonotype with a few counts. The chain uses TRBV5-1 and TRBJ2-2; TRBD1 is a possible D gene (6 bases). CDR3 length: 13 residues. CDR1 is SGHRS and CDR2 is YFSETQ in the germline V gene. Deletions cut 5 bases from V and 4 bases from J, with 9 bases between. In nucleotides, the CDR3 is TGCGCCAGCAGTACAGGGTCCACCGGGGAGCTGTTTTTT. This encodes CASSTGSTGELFF.